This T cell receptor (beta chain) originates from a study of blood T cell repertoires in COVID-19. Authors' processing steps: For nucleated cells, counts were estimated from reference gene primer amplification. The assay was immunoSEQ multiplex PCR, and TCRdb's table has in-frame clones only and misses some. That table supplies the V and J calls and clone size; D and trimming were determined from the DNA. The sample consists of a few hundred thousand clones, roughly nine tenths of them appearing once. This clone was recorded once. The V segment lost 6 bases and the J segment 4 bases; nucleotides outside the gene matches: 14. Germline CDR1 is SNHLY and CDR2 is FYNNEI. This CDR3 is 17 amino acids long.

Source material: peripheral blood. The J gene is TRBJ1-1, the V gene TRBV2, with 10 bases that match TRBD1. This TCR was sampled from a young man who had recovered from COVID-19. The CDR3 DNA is TGTGCCAGCAGCGCCCGACAGGGGGCAGGAGTAATCACTGAAGCTTTCTTT. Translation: CASSARQGAGVITEAFF.